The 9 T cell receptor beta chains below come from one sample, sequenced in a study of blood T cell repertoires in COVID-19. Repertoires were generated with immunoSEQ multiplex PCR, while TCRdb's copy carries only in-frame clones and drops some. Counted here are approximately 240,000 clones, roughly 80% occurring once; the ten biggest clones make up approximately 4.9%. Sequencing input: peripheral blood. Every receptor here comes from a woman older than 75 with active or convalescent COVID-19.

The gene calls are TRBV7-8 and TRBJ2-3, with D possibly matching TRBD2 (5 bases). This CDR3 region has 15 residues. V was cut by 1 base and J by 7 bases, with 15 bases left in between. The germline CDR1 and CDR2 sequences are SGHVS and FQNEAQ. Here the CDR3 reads CASSLVREGQYTQYF. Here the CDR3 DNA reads TGTGCCAGCAGCTTAGTTAGAGAGGGCCAGTATACGCAGTATTTT.

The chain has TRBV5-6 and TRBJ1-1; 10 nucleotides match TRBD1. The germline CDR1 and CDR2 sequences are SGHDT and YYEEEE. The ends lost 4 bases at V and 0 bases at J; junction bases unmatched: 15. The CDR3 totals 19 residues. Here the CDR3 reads CASSPAGLGTGAMNTEAFF. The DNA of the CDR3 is TGTGCCAGCAGCCCGGCGGGTCTCGGGACAGGGGCCATGAACACTGAAGCTTTCTTT.

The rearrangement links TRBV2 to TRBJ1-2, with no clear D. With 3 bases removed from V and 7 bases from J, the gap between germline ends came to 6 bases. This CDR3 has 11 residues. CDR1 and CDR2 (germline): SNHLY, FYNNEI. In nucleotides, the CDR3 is TGTGCCAGCAGTGACTCTTTTGGCTACACCTTC. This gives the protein CASSDSFGYTF.

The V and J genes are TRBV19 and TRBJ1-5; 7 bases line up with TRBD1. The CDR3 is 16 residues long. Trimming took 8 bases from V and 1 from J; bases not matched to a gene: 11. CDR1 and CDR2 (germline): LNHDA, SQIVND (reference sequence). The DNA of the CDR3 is TGTGCCAGTCAAACAGGGGTAGTTAGAAGCAATCAGCCCCAGCATTTT. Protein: CASQTGVVRSNQPQHF.

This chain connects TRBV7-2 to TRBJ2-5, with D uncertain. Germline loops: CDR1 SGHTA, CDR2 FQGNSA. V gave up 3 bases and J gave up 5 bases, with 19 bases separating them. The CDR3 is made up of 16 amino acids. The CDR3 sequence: CASSFGLASAAETQYF. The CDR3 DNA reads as TGTGCCAGCAGCTTTGGGTTAGCTTCCGCGGCGGAGACCCAGTACTTC.

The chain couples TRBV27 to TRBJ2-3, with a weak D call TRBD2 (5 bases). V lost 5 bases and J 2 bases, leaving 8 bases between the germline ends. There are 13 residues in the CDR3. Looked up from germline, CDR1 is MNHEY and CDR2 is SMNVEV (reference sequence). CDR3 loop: CASSPGITDTQYF. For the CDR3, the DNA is TGTGCCAGCAGTCCGGGGATCACAGATACGCAGTATTTT.

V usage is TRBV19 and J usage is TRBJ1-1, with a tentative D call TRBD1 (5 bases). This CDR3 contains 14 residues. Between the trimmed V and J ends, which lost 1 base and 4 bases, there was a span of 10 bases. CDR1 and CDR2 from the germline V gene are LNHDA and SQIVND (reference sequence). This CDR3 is CASSIGGRGTEAFF. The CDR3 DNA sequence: TGTGCCAGTAGTATAGGGGGCCGCGGCACTGAAGCTTTCTTT.

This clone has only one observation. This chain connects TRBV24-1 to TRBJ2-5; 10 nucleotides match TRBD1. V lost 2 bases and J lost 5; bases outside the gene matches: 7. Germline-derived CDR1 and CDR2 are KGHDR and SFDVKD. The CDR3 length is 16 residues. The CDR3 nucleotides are TGTGCCACCAGTGATTGGGAGACGACAGGGGGCGAGACCCAGTACTTC. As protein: CATSDWETTGGETQYF.

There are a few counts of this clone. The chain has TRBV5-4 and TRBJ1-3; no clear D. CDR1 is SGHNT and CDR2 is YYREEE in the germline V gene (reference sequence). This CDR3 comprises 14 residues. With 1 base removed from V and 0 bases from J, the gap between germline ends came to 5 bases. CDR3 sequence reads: CASSLWSSGNTIYF. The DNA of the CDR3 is TGTGCCAGCAGCTTGTGGAGCTCTGGAAACACCATATATTTT.